This record looks at one TCR beta chain sequence and its context. Antigen specificity is unknown. This entry is derived from a study of blood T cells in healthy people across ages. Each donor's blood draw was approximately 10 milliliters of peripheral blood. The study isolated at least 6.5 million PBMCs from each sample. With a J-beta primer mix and a sample-barcoded 5' primer, a second PCR ran about 7 to 12 cycles. Carrying 12 random nucleotides, a template-switch adaptor labeled each individual cDNA molecule. TCRdb recomputed calls from the 5' RACE reads with MiXCR, one row per CDR3 protein. The repertoire holds approximately 2,000,000 distinct CDR3 sequences, with roughly 43% as singletons. Study observations and caveats: Aged donors had fewer naive CD4+ cells and lower diversity than long-lived donors.

Looked up from germline, CDR1 is SEHNR and CDR2 is FQNEAQ (reference sequence). CDR3 length equals 11 residues. V lost 5 bases and J lost 9, with 8 bases in between. This TCR derives from a human donor in good health. The V and J genes are TRBV7-9 and TRBJ1-5; D may be TRBD1 (5 bases). The sample comprised blood. CDR3 coding DNA: TGTGCCAGCAGCGTGGGGGGGCCCCAGCATTTT. Encoded protein: CASSVGGPQHF.